One sample yielded the 2 T cell receptor beta chains listed below, sequenced in a study of blood T cell repertoires in COVID-19. The table came from immunoSEQ multiplex PCR; TCRdb's copy has only in-frame clones and leaves some out. The sample lists 180,000 or so clones, 88% occurring once. The sequencing sample was made of peripheral blood. The source of these receptors is a woman aged 30 to 39 with acute or convalescent COVID-19.

This clone was seen a single time. The chain links TRBV19 to TRBJ1-2; D unclear. The V end was cut by 4 bases, the J end by 6 bases, with 15 bases between. This CDR3 has 14 amino acids. CDR1 and CDR2 (germline): LNHDA, SQIVND (reference sequence). CDR3: CASSTPTALHGYTF. In nucleotides, the CDR3 is TGTGCCAGTAGTACCCCAACAGCTCTTCATGGCTACACCTTC. Full variable domain (outside the CDR3, taken from reference TRBV19 and TRBJ1-2): DGGITQSPKYLFRKEGQNVTLSCEQNLNHDAMYWYRQDPGQGLRLIYYSQIVNDFQKGDIAEGYSVSREKKESFPLTVTSAQKNPTAFYLCASSTPTALHGYTFGSGTRLTVV.

The sample holds a few counts of this clone. The chain is built from TRBV6-5 and TRBJ1-1, with a weak D call TRBD1 (6 bases). The CDR3 totals 14 residues. Trimming removed 5 bases at V and 11 bases at J, with 21 bases between. In germline, CDR1 is MNHEY, CDR2 SVGAGI. The DNA for the CDR3 is TGTGCCAGCAGTAGGGGGGGGGTTGCAGTAAGCGCTTTCTTT. As protein: CASSRGGVAVSAFF.